Below are 30 T cell receptor beta chains sequenced from a single sample in a study of blood T cells in healthy people across ages. For the second PCR, which ran for about 7 to 11 cycles, a sample-barcoded 5' primer and a J-beta primer mix were used. TCRdb re-called the 5' RACE reads through MiXCR, storing one row per CDR3 protein. This sample has 700,000 or so distinct CDR3 sequences, with approximately 40% found just once. Sequencing input: blood. The receptors stem from an elderly man in good health.

The CDR3 is CASSQGKHLGQQFF. In nucleotides, the CDR3 is TGTGCCAGCAGCCAAGGGAAACATCTCGGACAGCAGTTCTTC. The chain uses TRBV3-1 and TRBJ2-1, with D unresolved. V lost 1 base to trimming and J lost 11 bases, with 15 bases between them. Per germline, CDR1 LGHDT and CDR2 YNNKEL (reference sequence). This CDR3 contains 14 residues.

This chain connects TRBV7-6 to TRBJ2-3, with TRBD2 matching 10 bases. The junction had 6 bases not matched to a gene; V was cut back by 5 bases and J by 1 base. The CDR3 has 16 amino acids. Looked up from germline, CDR1 is SGHVS and CDR2 is FNYEAQ. Here the CDR3 DNA reads TGTGCCAGCAGCAGAGGAAGCGGGAGGGGCACAGATACGCAGTATTTT. Translated: CASSRGSGRGTDTQYF. The variable domain in full, completed from reference TRBV7-6 and TRBJ2-3, reads GAGVSQSPRYKVTKRGQDVALRCDPISGHVSLYWYRQALGQGPEFLTYFNYEAQQDKSGLPNDRFSAERPEGSISTLTIQRTEQRDSAMYRCASSRGSGRGTDTQYFGPGTRLTVL.

The rearrangement uses TRBV27 and TRBJ2-7; 11 nucleotides match TRBD2. Looked up from germline, CDR1 is MNHEY and CDR2 is SMNVEV (reference sequence). CDR3 length: 16 amino acids. Trimming removed 5 bases from V and 1 base from J; junction bases left unmatched: 7. CDR3 nucleotide sequence: TGTGCCAGCAGTCGAGGGACTAGCGGTCTTTCCTACGAGCAGTACTTC. Its protein is CASSRGTSGLSYEQYF.

This clonotype has ten or more counts. The chain has TRBV13 and TRBJ2-1; D uncertain. V was pared by 5 bases and J by 4 bases, with 9 bases between. Per germline, CDR1 PRHDT and CDR2 FYEKMQ (reference sequence). The CDR3 loop spans 13 amino acids. CDR3 protein: CASSLLGYNEQFF. The CDR3 DNA follows: TGTGCCAGCAGCCTCTTGGGGTACAATGAGCAGTTCTTC.

Concerning this clonotype: A clone one base away is much larger, so this may be a read error. The chain carries TRBV20-1 and TRBJ1-1; a weak D match, TRBD1 (5 bases). CDR3 length: 15 amino acids. Germline assignment: CDR1 DFQATT and CDR2 SNEGSKA (reference sequence). The CDR3 protein is CSARDRGKGNTKAFF. CDR3 in DNA: TGCAGTGCTAGAGACCGGGGGAAAGGGAACACTAAAGCTTTCTTT.

This clonotype was found many times. The chain links TRBV10-1 to TRBJ2-1; 9 nucleotides align to TRBD2. The V and J ends lost 2 bases and 8 bases, in that order; junction bases with no gene match: 7. The CDR3 totals 15 residues. Germline V gene lookup returns CDR1 WNHNN and CDR2 SYGVQD (reference sequence). CDR3 sequence (DNA): TGCGCCAGCAGTGAGGGGGTAGCGGGAGTCGATGAGCAGTTCTTC. As protein: CASSEGVAGVDEQFF.

V usage is TRBV7-9 and J usage is TRBJ2-3; 7 positions agree with TRBD2. CDR1 and CDR2 (germline): SEHNR, FQNEAQ (reference sequence). This CDR3 has 16 amino acids. V shed 5 bases and J 3 bases; nucleotides not matched to a gene: 11. CDR3 bases: TGTGCCAGCAGCCGCGTGGCGGGAGTCTTGACAGATACGCAGTATTTT. It codes for CASSRVAGVLTDTQYF.

This clonotype was seen more than once but under ten times. The chain is built from TRBV5-1 and TRBJ2-1; tentative D call: TRBD1 (6 bases). The germline CDR1 and CDR2 sequences are SGHRS and YFSETQ. Trimming left V 3 bases short and J 8 bases short, with 15 bases between. This CDR3 is 14 amino acids long. The CDR3 nucleotides are TGCGCCAGCAGCTCCTCGACCACAGGGTATGAGCAGTTCTTC. Translated, it gives CASSSSTTGYEQFF.

The chain uses TRBV7-9 and TRBJ2-7; D not certain. The V gene lost 7 bases and the J gene lost 1 base, with 11 bases spanning the gap. The CDR3 extends over 13 amino acids. Germline values: CDR1 SEHNR, CDR2 FQNEAQ (reference sequence). CDR3 in DNA: TGTGCCAGCAATAGGGATAAGTCCTACGAGCAGTACTTC. It is translated as CASNRDKSYEQYF.

The chain uses TRBV7-9 and TRBJ1-2; D gene ambiguous. Germline V CDR1 and CDR2: SEHNR, FQNEAQ (reference sequence). The CDR3 sequence is 14 residues long. Deletions cut 3 bases from V and 5 bases from J, with 13 bases between. CDR3 loop: CASSFPLTEYGYTF. CDR3 bases: TGTGCCAGCAGCTTCCCTTTAACAGAATATGGCTACACCTTC.

As regards this clonotype: The junction departs from germline at one end; a sequencing error may be responsible. The chain links TRBV6-5 to TRBJ2-3; the D is unclear. CDR3 length: 15 amino acids. Germline assignment: CDR1 MNHEY and CDR2 SVGAGI. CDR3 loop: CTSSYRAATTDTQYF. The CDR3 DNA is TGTACCAGCAGTTACCGGGCGGCTACAACAGATACGCAGTATTTT.

This clonotype occurred a few times. The chain joins TRBV4-1 to TRBJ1-6; no definite D call. V gave up 4 bases and J gave up 8 bases, with 12 bases separating them. Germline CDR1 MGHRA, CDR2 YSYEKL. This CDR3 is built from 14 residues. CDR3: CASSPTGRYSPLHF. In nucleotides, the CDR3 is TGCGCCAGCAGCCCGACTGGTAGATATTCACCCCTCCACTTT.

This chain joins TRBV20-1 and TRBJ2-5; D is unresolved. The tail of the sequence fits TRBJ2-7 better, so the J call may be wrong. This CDR3 comprises 12 residues. Germline CDR1 DFQATT, CDR2 SNEGSKA (reference sequence). The CDR3 region has the DNA TGCAGTGGTCGAGTGATTTCTTCCGAGCAGTACTTC. Amino acids: CSGRVISSEQYF.

This clonotype occurred many times. This rearrangement joins TRBV18 to TRBJ2-5; D gene ambiguous. Germline CDR1 is KGHSH and CDR2 is LQKENI. V lost 8 bases and J lost 0, with 4 bases in between. This CDR3 spans 11 amino acids. Here the CDR3 reads CASSYQETQYF. CDR3 sequence (DNA): TGTGCCAGCAGCTACCAAGAGACCCAGTACTTC.

Of note for this clonotype: A read error may be the cause here, since a much bigger clone is one base away. The V gene is TRBV5-1, the J gene TRBJ2-5; D might be TRBD1 or TRBD2, each matching 5 bases. The CDR3 has 14 residues. The germline gives CDR1 SGHRS, CDR2 YFSETQ. Trimming cost V 3 bases and J 10 bases, with 19 bases left between them. The CDR3 DNA reads TGCGCCAGCAGCTCTGATGCCGGGGCCCTCTACCAGTACTTC. This translates into CASSSDAGALYQYF.

The chain uses TRBV6-5 and TRBJ2-6, with D unclear. The CDR3 sequence is 16 residues long. V was trimmed by 7 bases and J by 0 bases, leaving 13 bases between them. Germline V lookup: CDR1 MNHEY, CDR2 SVGAGI. For the CDR3, the DNA is TGTGCCAGCAAAACCGAAGGTCTCTCTGGGGCCAACGTCCTGACTTTC. As protein: CASKTEGLSGANVLTF.

In its sample, this clonotype was seen a few times. The chain has TRBV6-2 or TRBV6-3 and TRBJ2-2; D gene ambiguous. Germline values: CDR1 MNHEY, CDR2 SVGEGT. The V gene lost 5 bases and the J gene lost 2 bases, with 9 bases spanning the gap. The CDR3 loop spans 14 amino acids. CDR3 coding DNA: TGTGCCAGCAGTCGGACGGTTAACACCGGGGAGCTGTTTTTT. It yields the protein CASSRTVNTGELFF.

This clonotype was found many times. CDR3 nucleotide sequence: TGCAGCGTTAGCGGGGCTAGCACAGATACGCAGTATTTT. It is translated as CSVSGASTDTQYF. The chain is built from TRBV29-1 and TRBJ2-3, with 7 bases that match TRBD2. Germline assignment: CDR1 SQVTM and CDR2 ANQGSEA. V trimming: 5 bases; J trimming: 0 bases; junction bases outside the gene matches: 2. This CDR3 has 13 amino acids.

Notes on this clonotype: A junction boundary mismatches the germline segment, possibly from a read error. V and J are TRBV15 and TRBJ2-3, with 7 bases that match TRBD2. The V gene's germline CDR1 is LNHNV and CDR2 YYDKDF (reference sequence). There are 22 residues in the CDR3. The CDR3 reads CAASRVTGVRSGVSPDTDTQYF. The CDR3, as DNA: TGTGCCGCCAGCAGAGTGACGGGGGTGCGGAGCGGGGTATCCCCAGACACAGATACGCAGTATTTT.

This clonotype was seen only a few times. The V gene is TRBV6-1, the J gene TRBJ2-7, with D perhaps matching TRBD2 (6 bases). The length of the CDR3 is 15 residues. Trimming cost V 0 bases and J 8 bases, with 17 bases left between them. CDR1 is MNHNS and CDR2 is SASEGT in the germline V gene. The CDR3 loop is CASSEAGGPSAKQYF. CDR3 DNA: TGTGCCAGCAGTGAAGCCGGGGGACCCTCCGCGAAGCAGTACTTC.

The rearrangement joins TRBV7-8 to TRBJ1-2; TRBD1 matches at 9 bases. The CDR3 is made up of 15 amino acids. V was pared by 5 bases and J by 4 bases, with 8 bases of the junction left unmatched. Germline values: CDR1 SGHVS, CDR2 FQNEAQ. The CDR3 region is CASSPRTGVAYGYTF. In DNA, the CDR3 is TGTGCCAGCAGCCCGAGGACAGGGGTCGCCTATGGCTACACCTTC.

Comment on this clonotype: This could be a read error, since a much larger clone is one nucleotide away. The chain combines TRBV7-6 with TRBJ1-4; D is unresolved. V gave up 7 bases and J gave up 8 bases, with 14 bases separating them. This CDR3 spans 13 amino acids. The germline gives CDR1 SGHVS, CDR2 FNYEAQ. The CDR3, as DNA: TGTGCCAGCAACTCAGGACCGAGGGAAAAACTGTTTTTT. Amino acid sequence: CASNSGPREKLFF.

This clonotype was seen more than once but under ten times. The rearrangement links TRBV7-2 to TRBJ1-5; D is undetermined. The ends were cut back, 1 base at V and 6 bases at J, with 4 bases in the middle. CDR1 is SGHTA and CDR2 is FQGNSA in the germline V gene. The CDR3 length is 12 residues. The CDR3 spells CASSLDFQPQHF. The CDR3 region has the DNA TGTGCCAGCAGCTTAGACTTTCAGCCCCAGCATTTT.

This clonotype was seen a few times. The genes are TRBV6-2 or TRBV6-3 and TRBJ2-2; D is possibly TRBD1 (6 bases). The germline V gene encodes CDR1 MNHEY and CDR2 SVGEGT. V was clipped by 8 bases and J by 5 bases, with 18 bases between them. CDR3 length: 15 residues. CDR3: CASRMDRTKTGELFF. CDR3 nucleotides: TGTGCCAGCCGCATGGACAGAACAAAAACCGGGGAGCTGTTTTTT.

In its sample, this clonotype was seen many times. J is TRBJ1-5 and V is TRBV29-1; TRBD1 aligns across 7 bases. Germline V gene data show CDR1 as SQVTM and CDR2 as ANQGSEA. V lost 5 bases, J lost 2 bases, and 3 bases stayed unmatched. The CDR3 length is 13 residues. This chain's CDR3 is CSVTTGGNQPQHF. DNA of the CDR3: TGCAGCGTTACCACAGGGGGCAATCAGCCCCAGCATTTT.

The chain has TRBV18 and TRBJ2-2; 9 bases map to TRBD1. CDR3 length: 16 residues. The V segment lost 2 bases and the J segment 4 bases; nucleotides outside the gene matches: 5. Germline V gene sequence: CDR1 KGHSH, CDR2 LQKENI. CDR3 DNA: TGTGCCAGCTCACCAACTTGGACAGGGGTCACCGGGGAGCTGTTTTTT. It yields the protein CASSPTWTGVTGELFF.

This clonotype was detected only a few times. The CDR3 bases are TGCAGTGCTAGTGGCCAGCCTAATTCACCCCTCCACTTT. Translated: CSASGQPNSPLHF. The chain links TRBV20-1 to TRBJ1-6; D gene uncertain. The germline V and J ends were trimmed by 3 bases and 6 bases, with 9 bases remaining between them. This CDR3 is built from 13 residues. Looked up from germline, CDR1 is DFQATT and CDR2 is SNEGSKA (reference sequence).

This chain uses TRBV5-5 with TRBJ2-1; 11 bases are shared with TRBD2. There are 15 residues in the CDR3. The V and J ends lost 4 bases and 7 bases, in that order; junction bases with no gene match: 7. The germline gives CDR1 SGHKS, CDR2 YYEKEE (reference sequence). The CDR3 DNA follows: TGTGCCAGCAGCCTAGTACTAGCGGGAGCGAATGAGCAGTTCTTC. Translation: CASSLVLAGANEQFF.

This clonotype came up many times. This sequence joins TRBV2 and TRBJ1-2, with 7 bases aligning to TRBD1. The CDR3 is made up of 14 amino acids. CDR1 is SNHLY, CDR2 FYNNEI, per germline. Losses at the gene ends were 7 bases for V and 3 bases for J; bases not matched to a gene: 8. In DNA, the CDR3 is TGTGCCAGCAATCGACAGGGAGAATACTATGGCTACACCTTC. It codes for CASNRQGEYYGYTF.

V is TRBV6-5 and J is TRBJ1-2; weak D call: TRBD1 (5 bases). Trimming removed 5 bases at V and 5 bases at J, with 12 bases between. In germline, CDR1 is MNHEY, CDR2 SVGAGI. The CDR3 is 13 amino acids. In DNA, the CDR3 is TGTGCCAGCAGTCCCAATCGGGGGTATGGCTACACCTTC. Protein sequence: CASSPNRGYGYTF.